Presented here are 22 T cell receptor beta chains from one specimen sequenced in a study of early T cells in non-severe SARS-CoV-2 infection. TCRdb ran MiXCR on the 5' RACE reads and lists one entry per CDR3 protein. The table has over 30,000 distinct CDR3 sequences, over 5% seen once; the top ten hold 7.6%. Source material: whole blood. Receptors were obtained from an adult who was a healthcare worker with PCR-confirmed SARS-CoV-2 infection or an uninfected control (not recorded which).

This clonotype was observed many times. The rearrangement links TRBV7-2 to TRBJ1-5; D gene ambiguous. Per germline, CDR1 SGHTA and CDR2 FQGNSA. The CDR3 is 15 amino acids. V was clipped by 2 bases and J by 0 bases, with 8 bases between them. Here the CDR3 DNA reads TGTGCCAGCAGCTTACGGGAGAATAGCAATCAGCCCCAGCATTTT. The encoded protein is CASSLRENSNQPQHF.

This clonotype was counted between two and nine times. The rearrangement joins TRBV20-1 to TRBJ1-2; D is uncertain. Trimming removed 6 bases at V and 3 bases at J, with 14 bases between. The CDR3 sequence is 13 residues long. In germline, CDR1 is DFQATT, CDR2 SNEGSKA (reference sequence). This CDR3 is CSAVAGRDYGYTF. DNA for the CDR3: TGCAGTGCAGTAGCGGGGAGGGACTATGGCTACACCTTC.

This clonotype was observed at least ten times. The chain joins TRBV29-1 to TRBJ2-3; TRBD2 aligns across 7 bases. This CDR3 region has 16 residues. Germline assignment: CDR1 SQVTM and CDR2 ANQGSEA. J was trimmed by 0 bases and V by 0 bases; bases with no gene match: 6. CDR3 residues: CSVEDPWGGSTDTQYF. CDR3 sequence (DNA): TGCAGCGTTGAAGATCCCTGGGGGGGTAGCACAGATACGCAGTATTTT.

This clonotype occurred a few times. The J gene is TRBJ1-2, the V gene TRBV6-2 or TRBV6-3; 9 positions match TRBD1. Germline values: CDR1 MNHEY, CDR2 SVGEGT. The V gene end was trimmed by 7 bases and the J gene end by 8 bases; junction bases not matched to a gene: 8. The length of the CDR3 is 13 residues. The CDR3 nucleotides are TGTGCCAGCAAAAAGACAGGGGGAAGCGGCTACACCTTC. Protein product: CASKKTGGSGYTF.

This clonotype has a count of ten or more. This chain uses TRBV12-3 or TRBV12-4 with TRBJ2-4, with TRBD2 identical over 14 bases. V lost 5 bases, J lost 0 bases, and 9 bases stayed unmatched. The length of the CDR3 is 19 residues. The CDR3 here is CASSRTSGGPYGAKNIQYF. The CDR3 region has the DNA TGTGCCAGCAGTCGGACTAGCGGGGGGCCCTACGGAGCCAAAAACATTCAGTACTTC.

The sample holds many counts of this clonotype. V usage is TRBV11-2 and J usage is TRBJ2-1; D remains unclear. The CDR3 has 12 residues. The V and J ends lost 6 bases and 7 bases respectively, with 10 bases between them. Germline-derived CDR1 and CDR2 are SGHAT and FQNNGV. The CDR3 sequence: CASRSLGNEQFF. CDR3 nucleotides: TGTGCCAGCAGATCACTGGGGAATGAGCAGTTCTTC. Filled out from reference TRBV11-2 and TRBJ2-1, the complete variable domain reads EAGVAQSPRYKIIEKRQSVAFWCNPISGHATLYWYQQILGQGPKLLIQFQNNGVVDDSQLPKDRFSAERLKGVDSTLKIQPAKLEDSAVYLCASRSLGNEQFFGPGTRLTVL.

This clonotype has a count of ten or more. This CDR3 is CSVLPGRGDTQYF. CDR3 nucleotide sequence: TGCAGCGTCCTTCCCGGGCGTGGAGATACGCAGTATTTT. This rearrangement joins TRBV29-1 to TRBJ2-3; D not resolved. The CDR3 is 13 amino acids. From germline, CDR1 is SQVTM and CDR2 ANQGSEA. Between the trimmed V and J ends, which lost 6 bases and 5 bases, there was a span of 15 bases.

The table lists this clonotype with many counts. The chain joins TRBV29-1 to TRBJ1-1, with D hard to call. V shed 3 bases and J shed 0 bases, with 5 bases lying between them. Germline V gene sequence: CDR1 SQVTM, CDR2 ANQGSEA. The CDR3 extends over 12 amino acids. The CDR3 DNA follows: TGCAGCGTTGACGGGCTGAACACTGAAGCTTTCTTT. It yields the protein CSVDGLNTEAFF. The variable domain in full, with the rest retrieved from reference TRBV29-1 and TRBJ1-1, is SAVISQKPSRDICQRGTSLTIQCQVDSQVTMMFWYRQQPGQSLTLIATANQGSEATYESGFVIDKFPISRPNLTFSTLTVSNMSPEDSSIYLCSVDGLNTEAFFGQGTRLTVV.

Concerning this clonotype itself: This CDR3 is missing its conserved last phenylalanine or tryptophan, likely due to a read error. This chain links TRBV6-5 with TRBJ2-2; D possibly corresponds to TRBD1 (5 bases). CDR3 length: 12 residues. The germline CDR1 and CDR2 sequences are MNHEY and SVGAGI. V shed 5 bases and J shed 6 bases, with 7 bases lying between them. CDR3 in DNA: TGTGCCAGCAGTCAGGGATCCGGGGAGCTGTTTCTT. The encoded protein is CASSQGSGELFL.

The table lists this clonotype with many counts. This chain uses TRBV27 with TRBJ2-7, with TRBD2 matching over 10 bases. After removal of 5 bases from V and 4 bases from J, the junction contained 5 bases not matched to a gene. The CDR3 covers 14 residues. Germline V gene lookup returns CDR1 MNHEY and CDR2 SMNVEV (reference sequence). CDR3: CASSLLAGTYEQYF. CDR3 DNA: TGTGCCAGCAGTCTACTAGCGGGGACGTACGAGCAGTACTTC.

This clonotype was seen many times. The rearrangement uses TRBV20-1 and TRBJ1-3; D is uncertain. Trimming stripped 3 bases from V and 0 bases from J, with 12 bases between. Germline V lookup: CDR1 DFQATT, CDR2 SNEGSKA (reference sequence). The CDR3 has 15 amino acids. CDR3 sequence (DNA): TGCAGTGCTAGCTTGAGAGCATACTCTGGAAACACCATATATTTT. Residues: CSASLRAYSGNTIYF.

At least ten counts were recorded for this clonotype. This chain connects TRBV14 to TRBJ2-7; 8 bases map to TRBD1. The ends lost 0 bases at V and 1 base at J; junction bases unmatched: 5. The CDR3 covers 16 residues. CDR1 is SGHDN, CDR2 FVKESK, per germline. The CDR3 is CASSQEPGGFSYEQYF. The CDR3 DNA follows: TGTGCCAGCAGCCAAGAGCCAGGGGGCTTTTCCTACGAGCAGTACTTC.

The table lists this clonotype with many counts. The V gene is TRBV28, the J gene TRBJ2-5; D is undetermined. The ends were cut back, 3 bases at V and 1 base at J, with 15 bases in the middle. The CDR3 consists of 16 residues. CDR1 MDHEN and CDR2 SYDVKM come from the germline V gene. The CDR3 sequence is CASSFSPRLLQETQYF. The CDR3 region has the DNA TGTGCCAGCAGTTTCTCTCCCCGCTTACTCCAAGAGACCCAGTACTTC.

This clonotype was counted at least ten times. The chain uses TRBV7-2 and TRBJ2-3; a weak D match, TRBD1 (6 bases). Trimming took off 10 bases at V and 2 bases at J, with 10 bases between the two ends. Germline CDR1 is SGHTA and CDR2 is FQGNSA. The CDR3 is made up of 12 amino acids. CDR3 in amino acids: CAIAGVTDTQYF. The CDR3, as DNA: TGTGCCATAGCAGGGGTCACAGATACGCAGTATTTT. Looking up the rest from reference TRBV7-2 and TRBJ2-3 gives the full variable domain: GAGVSQSPSNKVTEKGKDVELRCDPISGHTALYWYRQSLGQGLEFLIYFQGNSAPDKSGLPSDRFSAERTGGSVSTLTIQRTQQEDSAVYLCAIAGVTDTQYFGPGTRLTVL.

This clonotype was observed many times. The rearrangement uses TRBV4-2 and TRBJ2-7; TRBD1 aligns across 8 bases. Unmatched junction bases numbered 8, after V lost 1 base and J lost 0 bases. The germline CDR1 and CDR2 sequences are LGHNA and YNFKEQ. The CDR3 runs to 17 residues. CDR3 residues: CASSQADRVDSSYEQYF. The CDR3 nucleotides read TGTGCCAGCAGCCAAGCGGACAGGGTCGATTCCTCCTACGAGCAGTACTTC.

This clonotype showed up many times. The chain combines TRBV10-3 with TRBJ1-1, with D tentatively TRBD1 (5 bases). The CDR3 has 14 amino acids. CDR1 ENHRY and CDR2 SYGVKD come from the germline V gene. Trimming took 3 bases from V and 3 from J, leaving 11 bases between them. CDR3 sequence (DNA): TGTGCCATCAGTGAAAAGGGACCGGACACTGAAGCTTTCTTT. Translated: CAISEKGPDTEAFF.

This clonotype was recorded at least ten times. The J gene is TRBJ2-4, the V gene TRBV6-4, with a possible D match to TRBD2 (5 bases). V shed 0 bases and J shed 0 bases, with 12 bases lying between them. Germline V gives CDR1 MRHNA, CDR2 SNTAGT. The CDR3 has 17 amino acids. The CDR3: CASSDSEDSVAKNIQYF. The CDR3 nucleotides are TGTGCCAGCAGTGACTCTGAGGACTCGGTAGCCAAAAACATTCAGTACTTC.

This clonotype was detected many times. V usage is TRBV7-6 and J usage is TRBJ2-1, with 7 bases aligning to TRBD1. The length of the CDR3 is 15 residues. The junction had 13 bases not matched to a gene; V was cut back by 5 bases and J by 9 bases. Germline CDR1 reads SGHVS; CDR2 reads FNYEAQ. The CDR3 loop is CASSASTTGVPEQFF. The CDR3 region has the DNA TGTGCCAGCAGCGCATCCACCACAGGGGTGCCTGAGCAGTTCTTC.

In this sample, this clonotype turned up many times. The chain is built from TRBV12-3 or TRBV12-4 and TRBJ1-1; D might be TRBD1 (5 bases). Between the trimmed V and J ends, which lost 1 base and 7 bases, there was a span of 13 bases. The CDR3 runs to 14 residues. The CDR3, as DNA: TGTGCCAGCAGTTTAGGGGGACGATACAATGAAGCTTTCTTT. Translated, it gives CASSLGGRYNEAFF.

The chain uses TRBV28 and TRBJ1-6, with 9 bases matching TRBD1. With V trimmed by 6 bases and J by 2 bases, 2 bases remained unmatched. The CDR3 contains 15 residues. CDR1 is MDHEN and CDR2 is SYDVKM in the germline V gene. CDR3 sequence: CASRGQGTYNSPLHF. The CDR3 coding sequence is TGTGCCAGCAGAGGACAGGGGACCTATAATTCACCCCTCCACTTT.

This clonotype appeared many times. CDR3 nucleotides: TGTGCCAGCAGTTACCCCGACGGCGAGGGTTCCTACGAGCAGTACTTC. Translation: CASSYPDGEGSYEQYF. The V and J genes are TRBV12-3 or TRBV12-4 and TRBJ2-7, with a weak D call TRBD2 (5 bases). CDR3 length equals 16 residues. V was clipped by 4 bases and J by 1 base, with 17 bases between them.

This clonotype has at least ten counts. V usage is TRBV12-3 or TRBV12-4 and J usage is TRBJ2-7; TRBD2 might be the D (7 bases). The CDR3 extends over 14 amino acids. V was cut by 6 bases and J by 2 bases, with 14 bases left in between. CDR3 sequence: CASRPGEGAYEQYF. The CDR3 nucleotides read TGTGCCAGCAGACCCGGGGAGGGGGCCTACGAGCAGTACTTC.